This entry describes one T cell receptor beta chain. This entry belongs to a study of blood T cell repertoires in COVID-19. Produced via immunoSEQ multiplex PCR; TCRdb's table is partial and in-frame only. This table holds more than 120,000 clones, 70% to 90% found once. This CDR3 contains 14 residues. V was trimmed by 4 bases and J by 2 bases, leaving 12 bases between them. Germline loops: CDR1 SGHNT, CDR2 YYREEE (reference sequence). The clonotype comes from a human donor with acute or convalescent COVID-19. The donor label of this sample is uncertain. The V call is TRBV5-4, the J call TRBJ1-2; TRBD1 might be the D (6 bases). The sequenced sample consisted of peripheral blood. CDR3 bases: TGTGCCAGCAGCCAGGACAGCCGGAACTATGGCTACACCTTC. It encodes CASSQDSRNYGYTF.